Many counts were recorded for the clone carrying this T cell receptor (beta chain). This entry is derived from a study of T cells in Graves' hyperthyroidism and ophthalmopathy. Amplification of TCR beta CDR3 regions used RNA as the template. HTBI primers drove first-round RT-PCR of the TCR CDR3. Each CDR3 protein is one row after TCRdb ran MiXCR on the multiplex PCR reads. The sample carries about 420,000 distinct CDR3 sequences, around 13% recorded once. Those with hyperthyroidism were 18 to 65 years old, newly diagnosed, and ill for under 2 months. A patient was excluded if there was uncontrolled infection, other autoimmune disease, pregnancy or lactation. After removal of 2 bases from V and 4 bases from J, the junction contained 5 bases not matched to a gene. Germline V gene sequence: CDR1 DFQATT, CDR2 SNEGSKA (reference sequence). The CDR3 consists of 15 residues.

The sequenced sample consisted of blood. The chain carries TRBV20-1 and TRBJ2-5; TRBD1 matches at 12 bases. This TCR was recovered from a young woman with Graves' hyperthyroidism. CDR3 DNA sequence: TGCAGTGCTAGATCCGGGGACAGGGGGCTAGAGACCCAGTACTTC. It encodes CSARSGDRGLETQYF.